The rows below give T cell receptor beta chains drawn from one sample of a study of CXCR3-negative and CXCR3-positive naive CD8 T cells. TCRdb reanalyzed the 5' RACE reads and collapses them to one entry per CDR3 protein, without DNA. This sample contains about 50,000 distinct CDR3 sequences. Specimen: naive CXCR3- CD8+ T cells from blood. These receptors were obtained from a human donor in good health. Some clones in this sample may be carry-over from other donors' samples. Each CDR3 is given with its conserved first and last residue. The order of the fields is J gene, V gene, CDR3 length, CDR3 protein.

>TRBJ2-3|TRBV6-2/TRBV6-3|16
CASSYPNAHSTDTQYF
>TRBJ2-1|TRBV2|17
CASSVGTSGGAGNEQFF
>TRBJ1-1|TRBV7-9|13
CASSLVGDTEAFF
>TRBJ2-1|TRBV2|13
CARLAGTYNEQFF
>TRBJ1-1|TRBV19|14
CASSIGHLNTEAFF
>TRBJ2-5|TRBV10-3|14
CAIRLGQEQETQYF
>TRBJ2-5|TRBV7-9|15
CASSSYRDSQETQYF
>TRBJ1-3|TRBV10-3|16
CAISEPTGETGNTIYF
>TRBJ2-1|TRBV25-1|17
CASSDSFGGTPIVEQFF
>TRBJ2-7|TRBV7-2|11
CAISNSYEQYF
>TRBJ1-4|TRBV14|14
CASSPNPSDEKLFF
>TRBJ2-5|TRBV4-3|15
CASSQERDLQETQYF
>TRBJ2-3|TRBV29-1|14
CSVEEGGPVDTQYF
>TRBJ2-1|TRBV20-1|15
CSARATSGGDHEQFF
>TRBJ2-1|TRBV19|15
CASMVGGSSYNEQFF
>TRBJ2-5|TRBV10-3|16
CAISESGLAGYETQYF
>TRBJ2-1|TRBV12-3/TRBV12-4|12
CASSLGGLDQFF
>TRBJ2-7|TRBV18|13
CASSHPAGEEQYF
>TRBJ1-1|TRBV19|14
CASSITGGNTEAFF
>TRBJ1-1|TRBV7-9|13
CASRPTRNTEAFF
>TRBJ2-4|TRBV23-1|21
CASSQSGRIGRQGVAKNIQYF
>TRBJ1-1|TRBV3-1|13
CASSHSWETEAFF
>TRBJ1-2|TRBV18|15
CASSPRNRDRYGYTF
>TRBJ1-1|TRBV12-3/TRBV12-4|14
CASSTSAGGTEAFF
>TRBJ2-7|TRBV28|16
CASSRGEQCNSYEQYF
>TRBJ1-1|TRBV12-3/TRBV12-4|14
CASRPSDLLTEAFF
>TRBJ1-1|TRBV4-3|15
CASSQVRQGETEAFF
>TRBJ1-1|TRBV29-1|14
CSVTNAGENTEAFF
>TRBJ1-2|TRBV29-1|15
CSVEDEEGGGWGYTF
>TRBJ2-7|TRBV23-1|17
CASSQSEEGANSYEQYF
>TRBJ1-2|TRBV10-1|15
CASSVRGPANYGYTF
>TRBJ1-1|TRBV29-1|11
CSVTGNTEAFF
>TRBJ2-7|TRBV28|17
CASSSPERLAGPYEQYF
>TRBJ1-1|TRBV4-3|15
CASSQEDGRNTEAFF
>TRBJ2-1|TRBV28|15
CASTIGLADYNEQFF
>TRBJ2-3|TRBV12-3/TRBV12-4|13
CASKEVDTDTQYF
>TRBJ2-7|TRBV12-5|14
CASGDPDGTYEQYF
>TRBJ2-3|TRBV18|11
CASREKDTQYF
>TRBJ2-7|TRBV7-9|11
CASRYNYEQYF
>TRBJ2-3|TRBV7-2|18
CASSAGDFQLTSTDTQYF
>TRBJ1-3|TRBV7-2|21
CASSLYRGGPTEKSSGNTIYF
>TRBJ2-7|TRBV29-1|14
CSAAPARGTYEQYF